What follows are 23 T cell receptor beta chains derived from one specimen sequenced in a study of T cells after yellow fever vaccination. TCRdb processed the 5' RACE reads anew with MiXCR; each CDR3 protein has one entry. The sample includes roughly 350,000 distinct CDR3 sequences, 4.1% of them seen just once. The source material was PBMCs, sampled 5 days after the yellow fever booster vaccination. The receptors derive from a man between 18 and 35 years old who received the YFV17D yellow fever vaccine.

This clonotype turned up a few times. This rearrangement joins TRBV5-6 to TRBJ2-7, with D possibly matching TRBD2 (6 bases). The CDR3 is 11 amino acids. Germline CDR1 and CDR2: SGHDT and YYEEEE. Trimming took off 6 bases at V and 6 bases at J, with 10 bases between the two ends. CDR3 protein: CASTLGGEQYF. CDR3 bases: TGTGCCAGCACCCTGGGGGGCGAGCAGTACTTC.

This rearrangement joins TRBV12-3 or TRBV12-4 to TRBJ2-3; D is perhaps TRBD1 or TRBD2 (6 bases each). This CDR3 is 14 amino acids long. V was shortened by 10 bases and J by 4 bases, with 18 bases between the two germline ends. The CDR3 loop reads CATTSSRGPDTQYF. Written as DNA, the CDR3 is TGTGCCACCACTTCCAGTCGGGGGCCAGATACGCAGTATTTT.

This clonotype was seen a handful of times. V gene TRBV4-3 combines with J gene TRBJ2-2; D remains unclear. Germline loops: CDR1 LGHNA, CDR2 YSLEER. V lost 4 bases and J 9 bases, leaving 12 bases between the germline ends. The CDR3 runs to 13 residues. As DNA, the CDR3 is TGCGCCAGCAGCCGCGGTGCGGATAGGGAGCTGTTTTTT. Translation gives CASSRGADRELFF.

This clonotype was picked up a small number of times. This chain joins TRBV25-1 and TRBJ2-3; D gene ambiguous. The length of the CDR3 is 15 residues. Germline CDR1 MGHDK, CDR2 SYGVNS. Trimming left V 8 bases short and J 0 bases short, with 15 bases between. The CDR3 loop is CASGYWTPSTDTQYF. Written as DNA, the CDR3 is TGTGCCAGCGGATACTGGACCCCTAGCACAGATACGCAGTATTTT.

This chain connects TRBV19 to TRBJ1-1; D gene ambiguous. From germline, CDR1 is LNHDA and CDR2 SQIVND (reference sequence). Between the trimmed V and J ends, which lost 9 bases and 4 bases, there was a span of 15 bases. The CDR3 extends over 13 amino acids. CDR3 DNA: TGTGCCAGGGAGGGAAGGTTTTTCACTGAAGCTTTCTTT. It codes for CAREGRFFTEAFF.

This clonotype came up many times. This chain connects TRBV7-2 to TRBJ2-2; D ambiguous. CDR1 is SGHTA and CDR2 is FQGNSA in the germline V gene. Trimming took 1 base from V and 5 from J, leaving 17 bases between them. The CDR3 is made up of 17 amino acids. CDR3 nucleotides: TGTGCCAGCAGCTTAGTCTCAGCGATCGGAGAAACCGGGGAGCTGTTTTTT. It is translated as CASSLVSAIGETGELFF.

This clonotype was seen repeatedly, ten times or more. The chain carries TRBV2 and TRBJ1-6; D not resolved. This CDR3 region has 11 residues. Germline assignment: CDR1 SNHLY and CDR2 FYNNEI. V lost 10 bases to trimming and J lost 7 bases, with 8 bases between them. CDR3 DNA: TGTGCCACTGCGGGCAATTCACCCCTCCACTTT. This encodes CATAGNSPLHF.

The V and J genes are TRBV18 and TRBJ2-7; 10 bases are a match to TRBD2. V lost 3 bases, J lost 4 bases, and 6 bases stayed unmatched. The CDR3 runs to 15 residues. Germline V gene data show CDR1 as KGHSH and CDR2 as LQKENI. The CDR3 DNA sequence: TGTGCCAGCTCACCCCCTAGCGGGGGTGCTTACGAGCAGTACTTC. This translates into CASSPPSGGAYEQYF.

The chain has TRBV24-1 and TRBJ2-1, with D perhaps matching TRBD1 (5 bases). V was trimmed by 8 bases and J by 7 bases, leaving 17 bases between them. CDR3 length equals 14 residues. Germline V gene sequence: CDR1 KGHDR, CDR2 SFDVKD. The CDR3 loop reads CATTGRVRENEQFF. CDR3 nucleotides: TGTGCCACCACAGGCAGGGTTAGGGAAAATGAGCAGTTCTTC.

This clonotype was observed at least ten times. The CDR3 DNA reads TGCGCCAGCAGCCACCAAGAGACCCAGTACTTC. Its translation: CASSHQETQYF. The J gene is TRBJ2-5, the V gene TRBV5-1; unclear D gene. Germline loops: CDR1 SGHRS, CDR2 YFSETQ. The CDR3 runs 11 residues. Trimming shortened V by 4 bases and J by 0 bases, and 1 base separated the two germline ends.

This clonotype was seen a handful of times. The V call is TRBV7-3, the J call TRBJ2-1; D unclear. Germline values: CDR1 SGHTA, CDR2 FQGTGA. The CDR3 totals 14 residues. V was cut by 5 bases and J by 8 bases, with 16 bases left in between. The CDR3 here is CASSLGPPAYEQFF. CDR3 in DNA: TGTGCCAGCAGCCTAGGACCCCCTGCCTATGAGCAGTTCTTC. The entire variable domain, with the rest obtained from reference TRBV7-3 and TRBJ2-1, is as follows: GAGVSQTPSNKVTEKGKYVELRCDPISGHTALYWYRQSLGQGPEFLIYFQGTGAADDSGLPNDRFFAVRPEGSVSTLKIQRTERGDSAVYLCASSLGPPAYEQFFGPGTRLTVL.

This clonotype turned up a few times. This rearrangement joins TRBV4-2 to TRBJ2-3, with 8 bases aligning to TRBD2. V trimming: 1 base; J trimming: 6 bases; junction bases outside the gene matches: 0. Germline V lookup: CDR1 LGHNA, CDR2 YNFKEQ. CDR3 length: 13 residues. The CDR3 sequence is CASSQAGGDTQYF. CDR3 bases: TGTGCCAGCAGCCAAGCGGGGGGGGATACGCAGTATTTT.

This clonotype was recorded many times. The rearrangement joins TRBV4-3 to TRBJ2-5; D call uncertain. The CDR3 totals 16 residues. Trimming left V 0 bases short and J 4 bases short, with 15 bases between. The germline V gene encodes CDR1 LGHNA and CDR2 YSLEER. CDR3: CASSQDRAWGTETQYF. The CDR3 coding sequence is TGCGCCAGCAGCCAAGATCGGGCATGGGGAACAGAGACCCAGTACTTC.

This clonotype occurred a few times. The J gene is TRBJ2-7, the V gene TRBV5-1, with D tentatively TRBD2 (5 bases). V shed 7 bases and J shed 7 bases, with 24 bases lying between them. The CDR3 has 15 amino acids. CDR1 is SGHRS, CDR2 YFSETQ, per germline. The CDR3 DNA reads TGCGCCAGCCAGAGGTCCCCAGCCGACTATCGAGAGCAGTACTTC. Amino acid sequence: CASQRSPADYREQYF.

This clonotype turned up a few times. The chain employs TRBV11-2 and TRBJ1-2; perhaps TRBD1 as D (5 bases). The CDR3 length is 15 residues. Trimming pared 6 bases from V and 8 bases from J, leaving 22 bases between. Germline assignment: CDR1 SGHAT and CDR2 FQNNGV. CDR3 sequence: CASRGTTGGVKGYTF. The CDR3 region has the DNA TGTGCCAGCAGGGGGACGACCGGGGGAGTGAAAGGCTACACCTTC.

The rearrangement joins TRBV4-1 to TRBJ2-5, with a possible D match to TRBD2 (6 bases). The CDR3 totals 17 residues. V gave up 5 bases and J gave up 5 bases, with 24 bases separating them. CDR1 MGHRA and CDR2 YSYEKL come from the germline V gene. Written as DNA, the CDR3 is TGCGCCAGCAGCGACTTAAGAAAAGGGCGGCTAGCGGAGACCCAGTACTTC. This codes for CASSDLRKGRLAETQYF.

The chain is built from TRBV30 and TRBJ2-7, with 10 nucleotides matching TRBD1. Losses at the gene ends were 2 bases for V and 5 bases for J; bases not matched to a gene: 6. The CDR3 sequence is 14 residues long. Germline CDR1 GTSNPN, CDR2 SVGIG (reference sequence). In nucleotides, the CDR3 is TGTGCCTGGAGTACCGGGACAGGGGTAAACGAGCAGTACTTC. This codes for CAWSTGTGVNEQYF.

This clonotype was observed many times. This chain connects TRBV19 to TRBJ1-4; no clear D gene. Germline V gene sequence: CDR1 LNHDA, CDR2 SQIVND (reference sequence). The germline V and J ends were trimmed by 3 bases and 0 bases, with 8 bases remaining between them. The CDR3 runs to 15 residues. The CDR3 spells CASSMGTATNEKLFF. The CDR3, as DNA: TGTGCCAGTAGTATGGGTACAGCAACTAATGAAAAACTGTTTTTT.

This clonotype has a count of ten or more. The V and J genes are TRBV12-3 or TRBV12-4 and TRBJ1-5; D is undetermined. V was clipped by 6 bases and J by 3 bases, with 6 bases between them. The CDR3 loop spans 12 amino acids. This CDR3 is CASRDYNQPQHF. In DNA form, the CDR3 reads TGTGCCAGCAGGGATTACAATCAGCCCCAGCATTTT.

This clonotype was seen more than once but under ten times. The V and J genes are TRBV10-3 and TRBJ2-3, with 7 positions matching TRBD2. This CDR3 is 17 amino acids long. V shed 4 bases, J shed 0 bases, and the junction held 10 bases outside the gene matches. Germline V gene lookup returns CDR1 ENHRY and CDR2 SYGVKD. The CDR3 DNA follows: TGTGCCATCAGTGGCCCCGGCGGGGAGGGAAGCACAGATACGCAGTATTTT. Protein: CAISGPGGEGSTDTQYF.

The chain joins TRBV5-4 to TRBJ2-4; D gene uncertain. V lost 5 bases and J lost 0, with 15 bases in between. The CDR3 has 16 amino acids. Germline V CDR1 and CDR2: SGHNT, YYREEE (reference sequence). CDR3 protein: CASSLQLGLAKNIQYF. The DNA for the CDR3 is TGTGCCAGCAGTCTACAACTGGGGTTAGCCAAAAACATTCAGTACTTC.

This clonotype was observed many times. The chain couples TRBV20-1 to TRBJ2-3; D gene unclear. Per the germline V gene, CDR1 is DFQATT and CDR2 is SNEGSKA (reference sequence). V was clipped by 3 bases and J by 1 base, with 17 bases between them. CDR3 size: 16 residues. CDR3: CSASSVWPIGTDTQYF. Written as DNA, the CDR3 is TGCAGTGCTAGCTCGGTCTGGCCTATCGGCACAGATACGCAGTATTTT.

The chain combines TRBV6-5 with TRBJ2-5; D remains ambiguous. This CDR3 has 15 amino acids. Deletions cut 5 bases from V and 4 bases from J, with 17 bases between. CDR1 is MNHEY, CDR2 SVGAGI, per germline. Here the CDR3 reads CASSIPPGGGETQYF. The CDR3 nucleotides read TGTGCCAGCAGTATACCCCCGGGCGGCGGAGAGACCCAGTACTTC.